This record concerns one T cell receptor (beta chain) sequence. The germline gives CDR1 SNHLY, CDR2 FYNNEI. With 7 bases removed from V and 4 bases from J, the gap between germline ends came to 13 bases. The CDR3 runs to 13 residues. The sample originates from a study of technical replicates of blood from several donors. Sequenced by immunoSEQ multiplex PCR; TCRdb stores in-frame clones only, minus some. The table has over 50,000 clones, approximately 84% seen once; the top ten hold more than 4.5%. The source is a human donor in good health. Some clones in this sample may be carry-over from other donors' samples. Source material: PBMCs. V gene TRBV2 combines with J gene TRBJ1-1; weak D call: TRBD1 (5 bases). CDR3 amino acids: CASTPYRSTEAFF. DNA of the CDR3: TGTGCCAGCACCCCGTACAGGAGCACTGAAGCTTTCTTT. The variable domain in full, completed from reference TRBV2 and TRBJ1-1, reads EPEVTQTPSHQVTQMGQEVILRCVPISNHLYFYWYRQILGQKVEFLVSFYNNEISEKSEIFDDQFSVERPDGSNFTLKIRSTKLEDSAMYFCASTPYRSTEAFFGQGTRLTVV.